Presented here are 22 T cell receptor beta chains from one specimen sequenced in a study of T-cell reconstitution after alpha-beta-depleted transplantation in children. TCRbeta library construction was performed incorporating unique molecular identifiers. One entry per CDR3 protein results from TCRdb running MiXCR on the PCR reads. The sample yields approximately 510,000 distinct CDR3 sequences, 18% seen once. The sequences come from PBMCs from the stem cell graft donor, collected from the stem cell graft. The origin of the receptors is a human donor who donated a stem cell graft to a child with acute lymphoblastic leukemia.

The table lists this clonotype with a few counts. V and J are TRBV27 and TRBJ2-3; 10 nucleotides agree with TRBD1. CDR1 is MNHEY and CDR2 is SMNVEV in the germline V gene (reference sequence). The CDR3 has 18 residues. The junction had 13 bases not matched to a gene; V was cut back by 6 bases and J by 1 base. CDR3 bases: TGTGCCAGCAGCCGAGGGACAGGGGCCGCCTACGGCACAGATACGCAGTATTTT. The encoded protein is CASSRGTGAAYGTDTQYF.

This clonotype was found a few times. This chain uses TRBV12-3 or TRBV12-4 with TRBJ2-1, with a possible D match to TRBD2 (6 bases). The CDR3 is 12 residues long. The V gene lost 7 bases and the J gene lost 6 bases, with 10 bases spanning the gap. The CDR3 DNA follows: TGTGCCAGCACTTTGCGGGGCAATGAGCAGTTCTTC. Its translation is CASTLRGNEQFF.

The genes are TRBV19 and TRBJ2-7; TRBD1 matches 9 bases. V lost 8 bases to trimming and J lost 2 bases; unmatched junction nucleotides: 7. This CDR3 comprises 14 residues. Per the germline V gene, CDR1 is LNHDA and CDR2 is SQIVND (reference sequence). In DNA, the CDR3 is TGTGCCAGTGCCGCGACAGGGGGTCCCTACGAGCAGTACTTC. Translation: CASAATGGPYEQYF.

This clonotype was detected only a few times. The chain is built from TRBV13 and TRBJ2-1; 7 bases agree with TRBD2. The V segment lost 5 bases and the J segment 8 bases; nucleotides outside the gene matches: 21. Germline lookup yields CDR1 PRHDT and CDR2 FYEKMQ (reference sequence). CDR3 length: 18 residues. CDR3 residues: CASSGRFLEAGEGDEQFF. CDR3 nucleotide sequence: TGTGCCAGCAGCGGAAGATTTCTTGAGGCGGGAGAAGGCGATGAGCAGTTCTTC.

The chain combines TRBV20-1 with TRBJ2-5; either TRBD1 or TRBD2 may fit D (6 bases each). Between the trimmed V and J ends, which lost 5 bases and 4 bases, there was a span of 14 bases. Looked up from germline, CDR1 is DFQATT and CDR2 is SNEGSKA (reference sequence). The CDR3 is 13 residues long. The CDR3 loop is CSAQRGGSETQYF. CDR3 in DNA: TGCAGTGCTCAGCGAGGGGGGTCAGAGACCCAGTACTTC.

This clonotype was counted a few times. The rearrangement joins TRBV4-1 to TRBJ1-2; TRBD1 matches 8 bases. J gave up 5 bases and V 4 bases, and 15 bases lay outside the gene matches. The CDR3 consists of 17 residues. From germline, CDR1 is MGHRA and CDR2 YSYEKL. The CDR3 loop reads CASSPREPGGARYGYTF. CDR3 coding DNA: TGCGCCAGCAGCCCAAGAGAGCCAGGGGGCGCCCGTTATGGCTACACCTTC.

The V and J genes are TRBV12-3 or TRBV12-4 and TRBJ2-1; TRBD2 agrees at 9 bases. Unmatched junction bases numbered 1, after V lost 8 bases and J lost 2 bases. The CDR3 is 13 amino acids. CDR3 sequence: CASGTSPYNEQFF. The CDR3 DNA follows: TGTGCCAGCGGGACTAGCCCCTACAATGAGCAGTTCTTC.

This chain joins TRBV15 and TRBJ1-1; perhaps TRBD1 as D (5 bases). V was cut by 1 base and J by 5 bases, with 17 bases left in between. This CDR3 is built from 16 residues. CDR1 and CDR2 (germline): LNHNV, YYDKDF (reference sequence). This CDR3 is CATSRGRVRVETEAFF. In DNA form, the CDR3 reads TGTGCCACCAGCAGAGGGAGGGTCAGGGTGGAGACTGAAGCTTTCTTT.

This clonotype was recorded many times. The V call is TRBV7-2, the J call TRBJ1-4; D gene unclear. The CDR3 totals 12 residues. V shed 1 base and J shed 8 bases, with 5 bases lying between them. From germline, CDR1 is SGHTA and CDR2 FQGNSA. Written as DNA, the CDR3 is TGTGCCAGCAGCTTAGACGCCGAAAAACTGTTTTTT. This encodes CASSLDAEKLFF.

The chain has TRBV29-1 and TRBJ2-7; D is undetermined. Germline V gives CDR1 SQVTM, CDR2 ANQGSEA. Trimming took off 4 bases at V and 1 base at J, with 11 bases between the two ends. The CDR3 has 13 residues. The DNA of the CDR3 is TGCAGCGTTGTTAATACCCAATCCTACGAGCAGTACTTC. It is translated as CSVVNTQSYEQYF.

The chain combines TRBV15 with TRBJ2-3; D is unresolved. In germline, CDR1 is LNHNV, CDR2 YYDKDF (reference sequence). CDR3 length: 11 residues. V gave up 1 base and J gave up 7 bases, with 3 bases separating them. The CDR3 nucleotides are TGTGCCACCAGCAGAGTTAATACGCAGTATTTT. Its protein is CATSRVNTQYF.

This clonotype was found a few times. V and J are TRBV5-1 and TRBJ1-2; 7 bases line up with TRBD1. This CDR3 has 16 amino acids. V lost 4 bases, J lost 4 bases, and 13 bases stayed unmatched. Per the germline V gene, CDR1 is SGHRS and CDR2 is YFSETQ. The CDR3 loop reads CASSITGTDVTYGYTF. Here the CDR3 DNA reads TGCGCCAGCAGCATCACCGGGACAGATGTTACCTATGGCTACACCTTC.

This clonotype was detected only a few times. The CDR3 DNA reads as TGTGCCAGCAGCCAAGTAACGGGAGGTTACAATGAGCAGTTCTTC. Its translation is CASSQVTGGYNEQFF. V gene TRBV3-1 combines with J gene TRBJ2-1; 7 bases fit TRBD2. With V trimmed by 1 base and J by 4 bases, 4 bases remained unmatched. The CDR3 runs 15 residues. CDR1 is LGHDT, CDR2 YNNKEL, per germline (reference sequence).

The table lists this clonotype with a few counts. V and J are TRBV10-3 and TRBJ1-5; D call uncertain. The germline gives CDR1 ENHRY, CDR2 SYGVKD. Between the trimmed V and J ends, which lost 0 bases and 6 bases, there was a span of 15 bases. The CDR3 contains 16 residues. The CDR3: CAISESVTSRGQPQHF. CDR3 nucleotides: TGTGCCATCAGTGAGTCGGTGACCTCACGGGGTCAGCCCCAGCATTTT.

V usage is TRBV7-9 and J usage is TRBJ2-4; TRBD1 is a possible D gene (5 bases). CDR1 and CDR2 from the germline V gene are SEHNR and FQNEAQ (reference sequence). The V end lost 4 bases, the J end lost 1 base, and 17 bases lay between the germline ends. CDR3 length equals 17 residues. The CDR3 DNA reads TGTGCCAGCAGCTACCCCACAGGCTCAGGGGCCAAAAACATTCAGTACTTC. Protein product: CASSYPTGSGAKNIQYF.

This clonotype was seen more than once but under ten times. The rearrangement uses TRBV7-9 and TRBJ2-7; 9 bases match TRBD1. The ends lost 5 bases at V and 5 bases at J; junction bases unmatched: 10. This CDR3 is 15 amino acids long. The germline V gene encodes CDR1 SEHNR and CDR2 FQNEAQ (reference sequence). This chain's CDR3 is CASSQPQGAENEQYF. In nucleotides, the CDR3 is TGTGCCAGCAGCCAGCCACAGGGGGCTGAGAACGAGCAGTACTTC.

This clonotype was observed at least ten times. The genes are TRBV5-1 and TRBJ2-6, with TRBD1 matching 7 bases. The ends lost 6 bases at V and 2 bases at J; junction bases unmatched: 8. The CDR3 totals 16 residues. From germline, CDR1 is SGHRS and CDR2 YFSETQ. The CDR3 sequence is CASIPRQGAGANVLTF. The DNA for the CDR3 is TGCGCCAGCATTCCGAGACAGGGTGCTGGGGCCAACGTCCTGACTTTC.

The CDR3 DNA reads as TGCGCCAGCAGCCAAGGGACAGAACACACAGATACGCAGTATTTT. Its translation is CASSQGTEHTDTQYF. The rearrangement links TRBV5-1 to TRBJ2-3; TRBD1 aligns across 7 bases. Trimming removed 4 bases from V and 2 bases from J; junction bases left unmatched: 7. This CDR3 has 15 residues. The germline V gene encodes CDR1 SGHRS and CDR2 YFSETQ.

This clonotype was counted between two and nine times. The genes are TRBV7-9 and TRBJ2-7, with TRBD1 matching over 7 bases. The CDR3 has 13 residues. Per germline, CDR1 SEHNR and CDR2 FQNEAQ (reference sequence). With 4 bases clipped from V and 6 bases from J, the junction kept 6 bases outside the gene matches. CDR3 residues: CASSSLDRLEQYF. The CDR3 DNA reads TGTGCCAGCAGCTCGTTGGACAGGCTCGAGCAGTACTTC.

The gene calls are TRBV4-2 and TRBJ2-1; 11 bases are shared with TRBD2. Looked up from germline, CDR1 is LGHNA and CDR2 is YNFKEQ. V lost 2 bases, J lost 7 bases, and 1 base stayed unmatched. This CDR3 has 14 residues. This chain's CDR3 is CASSQRTSGNEQFF. Here the CDR3 DNA reads TGTGCCAGCAGCCAAAGGACTAGCGGGAATGAGCAGTTCTTC.

This clonotype was seen a few times. This chain connects TRBV27 to TRBJ2-7; 7 positions agree with TRBD1. Trimming cost V 4 bases and J 3 bases; bases outside gene matches: 6. Germline V gene lookup returns CDR1 MNHEY and CDR2 SMNVEV (reference sequence). The CDR3 covers 14 residues. The CDR3 DNA sequence: TGTGCCAGCAGTTATTCCGGGACAGACTACGAGCAGTACTTC. Amino acids: CASSYSGTDYEQYF.

The genes are TRBV7-2 and TRBJ2-2; maybe TRBD2 (5 bases). Germline CDR1 SGHTA, CDR2 FQGNSA. V was trimmed by 6 bases and J by 6 bases, leaving 11 bases between them. CDR3 length equals 13 residues. CDR3 coding DNA: TGTGCCAGCAGACTAGACAACGCCGGGGAGCTGTTTTTT. It specifies CASRLDNAGELFF. Combining the CDR3 with reference TRBV7-2 and TRBJ2-2 gives the whole variable domain GAGVSQSPSNKVTEKGKDVELRCDPISGHTALYWYRQSLGQGLEFLIYFQGNSAPDKSGLPSDRFSAERTGGSVSTLTIQRTQQEDSAVYLCASRLDNAGELFFGEGSRLTVL.